The rows below give T cell receptor beta chains drawn from one sample of a study of shared clonotypes between healthy human individuals. The repertoire was sequenced with immunoSEQ multiplex PCR; TCRdb's copy has only in-frame clones and lacks some. Of some 1,600,000 clones listed, under 99% are singletons. Source material: naive CD4+ T cells sorted from blood. The receptor source for this set is a man aged 30 to 39 in good health. Each CDR3 is given with its conserved first and last residue. The D gene is left open where the match is weak. Part of the rows lack a size; the others show once, few, many or a class for expanded clones.

CDR3nt | CDR3aa | abundance | len | j_gene | d_gene | v_gene
TGCAGCGCTACGGGACAGGGGAATGGCTACACCTTC | CSATGQGNGYTF | once | 12 | TRBJ1-2 | TRBD1 | TRBV29-1
TGTGCCACCCTCCAGGGACAGGGCCCGTGGGTGCAGTACTTC | CATLQGQGPWVQYF | NA | 14 | TRBJ2-7 | TRBD1 | TRBV6-5
TGCGCCAGCTCGCCCCGAACGACGGGCTCTGGGGCCAACGTCCTGACTTTC | CASSPRTTGSGANVLTF | NA | 17 | TRBJ2-6 | NA | TRBV5-1
TGTGCCAGCAGTTACGGGACAGGGATATCCGAGCAGTACTTC | CASSYGTGISEQYF | NA | 14 | TRBJ2-7 | TRBD1 | TRBV6-5
TGTGCCAGCAGTTTATCTGGCAATGAGCAGTTCTTC | CASSLSGNEQFF | NA | 12 | TRBJ2-1 | NA | TRBV27
TGTGCCAGCAGTCCCCTCGATACGAAAGAAGCTTTCTTT | CASSPLDTKEAFF | NA | 13 | TRBJ1-1 | NA | TRBV6-5
TGTGCCAGTAGTATCTCCGAGTACCAAGAGACCCAGTACTTC | CASSISEYQETQYF | NA | 14 | TRBJ2-5 | NA | TRBV19
TGTGCCAGCATTTTGATACAGGGGAGCTCCTACAATGAGCAGTTCTTC | CASILIQGSSYNEQFF | NA | 16 | TRBJ2-1 | TRBD1 | TRBV2
TGCGCCAGCAGGGGCTGGGGGGGAGAAGGGACCCAGTACTTC | CASRGWGGEGTQYF | NA | 14 | TRBJ2-5 | TRBD2 | TRBV10-2
TGCGCCAGCAGCTTGACCTGGACAGGGGGTCGCTACGAGCAGTACTTC | CASSLTWTGGRYEQYF | NA | 16 | TRBJ2-7 | TRBD1 | TRBV5-1